What follows are 13 T cell receptor beta chains derived from one specimen sequenced in a study of cytomegalovirus exposure and HLA in healthy donors. Sequenced by immunoSEQ multiplex PCR; TCRdb stores in-frame clones only, minus some. This sample carries about 180,000 clones, approximately 81% of them seen once, and the ten largest clones take roughly 15%. Sequencing was done on a sample of PBMCs. These receptors were taken from a man aged 18-30 years in good health and CMV-seropositive.

The chain uses TRBV4-1 and TRBJ2-5; D unclear. Trimming stripped 0 bases from V and 3 bases from J, with 5 bases between. Germline V lookup: CDR1 MGHRA, CDR2 YSYEKL. This CDR3 comprises 13 residues. The CDR3, as DNA: TGCGCCAGCAGCCAAGATCCGGAAGAGACCCAGTACTTC. This codes for CASSQDPEETQYF.

The V gene is TRBV6-6, the J gene TRBJ2-7; 12 bases are shared with TRBD2. The CDR3 sequence is 16 residues long. The V segment lost 6 bases and the J segment 2 bases; nucleotides outside the gene matches: 8. Per germline, CDR1 MNHNY and CDR2 SVGAGI (reference sequence). The CDR3, as DNA: TGTGCCAGCAGCCCCACTAGCGGGAGGAACGCCTACGAGCAGTACTTC. Translated: CASSPTSGRNAYEQYF.

This clone was seen only once. J is TRBJ2-1 and V is TRBV25-1, with 7 bases lining up with TRBD1. The junction had 10 bases not matched to a gene; V was cut back by 5 bases and J by 9 bases. CDR1 MGHDK and CDR2 SYGVNS come from the germline V gene. This CDR3 has 14 residues. CDR3 coding DNA: TGTGCCAGCAGTCTCAAACGGACAGGATCTGAGCAGTTCTTC. Residues: CASSLKRTGSEQFF.

The chain carries TRBV6-4 and TRBJ1-5; 8 nucleotides agree with TRBD1. After removal of 0 bases from V and 4 bases from J, the junction contained 8 bases not matched to a gene. CDR3 size: 17 residues. Germline CDR1 is MRHNA and CDR2 is SNTAGT. In nucleotides, the CDR3 is TGTGCCAGCAGTGACTCGGTGACGGGACAGGAAAATCAGCCCCAGCATTTT. It translates to CASSDSVTGQENQPQHF.

In this sample, this clone turned up once. V is TRBV30 and J is TRBJ2-3, with unresolved D. This CDR3 has 15 amino acids. Germline loops: CDR1 GTSNPN, CDR2 SVGIG (reference sequence). Trimming left V 0 bases short and J 5 bases short, with 15 bases between. The CDR3 region is CAWSVRSGGGDTQYF. DNA of the CDR3: TGTGCCTGGAGTGTACGATCGGGTGGTGGAGATACGCAGTATTTT.

The rearrangement joins TRBV27 to TRBJ2-5, with D possibly matching TRBD2 (5 bases). The CDR3 totals 15 residues. Germline V gene data show CDR1 as MNHEY and CDR2 as SMNVEV (reference sequence). Trimming took off 0 bases at V and 5 bases at J, with 13 bases between the two ends. The DNA for the CDR3 is TGTGCCAGCAGTTTATCCGCCGCGGGTGAGGAGACCCAGTACTTC. Translation gives CASSLSAAGEETQYF.

V gene TRBV27 combines with J gene TRBJ2-1; 11 nucleotides match TRBD2. With 3 bases clipped from V and 2 bases from J, the junction kept 6 bases outside the gene matches. The V gene's germline CDR1 is MNHEY and CDR2 SMNVEV (reference sequence). The CDR3 sequence is 17 residues long. The CDR3 DNA follows: TGTGCCAGCAGTTTTCCCATAGCGGGAGGGCCCTACAATGAGCAGTTCTTC. Protein: CASSFPIAGGPYNEQFF.

This clone was observed a single time. This chain joins TRBV6-4 and TRBJ1-2; 8 bases are shared with TRBD1. In germline, CDR1 is MRHNA, CDR2 SNTAGT. V lost 8 bases, J lost 3 bases, and 14 bases stayed unmatched. The CDR3 length is 16 residues. The DNA of the CDR3 is TGTGCCAGCTCGCCCGCCGGGCAGGGGGCCCACTATGGCTACACCTTC. Its protein is CASSPAGQGAHYGYTF.

The rearrangement links TRBV4-1 to TRBJ2-7; 9 bases align to TRBD1. The ends lost 3 bases at V and 2 bases at J; junction bases unmatched: 5. Germline V gene data show CDR1 as MGHRA and CDR2 as YSYEKL. There are 15 residues in the CDR3. The CDR3 reads CASSQGQGLAYEQYF. In nucleotides, the CDR3 is TGCGCCAGCAGCCAGGGACAGGGACTTGCCTACGAGCAGTACTTC.

The genes are TRBV12-5 and TRBJ2-7, with TRBD1 matching 9 bases. Trimming removed 6 bases from V and 3 bases from J; junction bases left unmatched: 9. The CDR3 extends over 15 amino acids. Germline CDR1 LGHNT, CDR2 FRNRAP. CDR3 protein: CASGPGQGLFYEQYF. In nucleotides, the CDR3 is TGTGCTAGTGGGCCGGGACAGGGCCTATTCTACGAGCAGTACTTC.

V usage is TRBV7-9 and J usage is TRBJ2-5, with unresolved D. The CDR3 is 15 amino acids. The germline gives CDR1 SEHNR, CDR2 FQNEAQ (reference sequence). The germline V and J ends were trimmed by 3 bases and 4 bases, with 15 bases remaining between them. In DNA form, the CDR3 reads TGTGCCAGCAGCTTTCCCCGCTATTTTAGAGAGACCCAGTACTTC. It yields the protein CASSFPRYFRETQYF.

The chain links TRBV27 to TRBJ2-7; 11 positions match TRBD2. The V segment lost 3 bases and the J segment 3 bases; nucleotides outside the gene matches: 4. The V gene's germline CDR1 is MNHEY and CDR2 SMNVEV (reference sequence). This CDR3 is 15 amino acids long. The CDR3 is CASSFVAGGFYEQYF. The CDR3 DNA follows: TGTGCCAGCAGTTTTGTAGCGGGGGGGTTCTACGAGCAGTACTTC.

This clone was detected only once. The chain combines TRBV2 with TRBJ2-7; 11 nucleotides line up with TRBD1. From germline, CDR1 is SNHLY and CDR2 FYNNEI. V dropped 4 bases and J dropped 0; count of bases not matched to a gene: 11. This CDR3 contains 18 residues. CDR3: CASSVGTGGVSYSYEQYF. The CDR3 bases are TGTGCCAGCAGTGTTGGGACAGGGGGGGTTTCCTACTCCTACGAGCAGTACTTC.